The 16 T cell receptor beta chains below were found in one sample sequenced in a study of blood T cell repertoires in COVID-19. Repertoires were generated with immunoSEQ multiplex PCR, while TCRdb's copy carries only in-frame clones and drops some. The sample carries roughly 30,000 clones, around 85% recorded once. The sequencing sample was made of peripheral blood. All receptors derive from a human donor with acute or convalescent COVID-19. The donor label of this sample is uncertain.

Written as DNA, the CDR3 is TGTGCCAGCAATTGGCCACTAGCGGGCAAAGAGACCCAGTACTTC. Its translation: CASNWPLAGKETQYF. The rearrangement uses TRBV5-5 and TRBJ2-5, with TRBD2 matching 9 bases. J gave up 3 bases and V 6 bases, and 9 bases lay outside the gene matches. The CDR3 is 15 residues long. Germline CDR1 SGHKS, CDR2 YYEKEE (reference sequence).

This clone was seen more than once but under ten times. Here the CDR3 DNA reads TGCGCCAGCAGCTTGGCTTATTACAATGAGCAGTTCTTC. Translating it yields CASSLAYYNEQFF. This chain links TRBV5-1 with TRBJ2-1; D is uncertain. This CDR3 spans 13 amino acids. Trimming shortened V by 0 bases and J by 4 bases, and 5 bases separated the two germline ends. Germline V gene sequence: CDR1 SGHRS, CDR2 YFSETQ.

The chain has TRBV29-1 and TRBJ2-3; 10 nucleotides match TRBD1. The ends lost 2 bases at V and 2 bases at J; junction bases unmatched: 4. From germline, CDR1 is SQVTM and CDR2 ANQGSEA. There are 15 residues in the CDR3. CDR3: CSVEMGQGNTDTQYF. The CDR3 DNA reads as TGCAGCGTTGAAATGGGACAGGGGAACACAGATACGCAGTATTTT.

The V and J genes are TRBV2 and TRBJ2-5; D ambiguous. The CDR3 sequence is 13 residues long. The V end lost 1 base, the J end lost 5 bases, and 8 bases lay between the germline ends. Germline loops: CDR1 SNHLY, CDR2 FYNNEI. The CDR3 loop is CASSEGLRETQYF. CDR3 DNA: TGTGCCAGCAGTGAAGGCTTGCGTGAGACCCAGTACTTC.

This chain connects TRBV7-9 to TRBJ2-5; no clear D. Trimming shortened V by 1 base and J by 4 bases, and 7 bases separated the two germline ends. This CDR3 region has 13 residues. Germline CDR1 reads SEHNR; CDR2 reads FQNEAQ (reference sequence). The CDR3 loop reads CASSLVSGETQYF. The CDR3 coding sequence is TGTGCCAGCAGCTTAGTATCAGGAGAGACCCAGTACTTC.

A single count supports this clone. The chain uses TRBV10-1 and TRBJ1-5; TRBD1 is a possible D gene (5 bases). Germline CDR1 reads WNHNN; CDR2 reads SYGVQD (reference sequence). This CDR3 has 14 residues. Trimming left V 3 bases short and J 6 bases short, with 12 bases between. The CDR3 bases are TGCGCCAGCAGTGACTCCCTAGGGGCTCAGCCCCAGCATTTT. Its protein is CASSDSLGAQPQHF.

The chain has TRBV19 and TRBJ1-1; D gene unclear. The CDR3 sequence is 12 residues long. Per germline, CDR1 LNHDA and CDR2 SQIVND (reference sequence). Trimming removed 9 bases from V and 7 bases from J, with 15 bases in between. CDR3 residues: CASARWEGEAFF. DNA of the CDR3: TGTGCCAGCGCCCGCTGGGAGGGTGAAGCTTTCTTT. Using reference TRBV19 and TRBJ1-1 for the parts outside the CDR3, the full variable domain is DGGITQSPKYLFRKEGQNVTLSCEQNLNHDAMYWYRQDPGQGLRLIYYSQIVNDFQKGDIAEGYSVSREKKESFPLTVTSAQKNPTAFYLCASARWEGEAFFGQGTRLTVV.

This clone was observed a single time. Written as DNA, the CDR3 is TGTGCCAGCAGCTTAGCGGGAGGGGGGGCGCGGGAGACCCAGTACTTC. Residues: CASSLAGGGARETQYF. The chain uses TRBV7-2 and TRBJ2-5; a possible D gene is TRBD2 (7 bases). CDR1 and CDR2 (germline): SGHTA, FQGNSA. V lost 0 bases, J lost 5 bases, and 16 bases lay in between. The CDR3 consists of 16 residues.

V usage is TRBV6-5 and J usage is TRBJ1-2; 9 bases map to TRBD1. The CDR3 runs to 13 residues. Losses at the gene ends were 6 bases for V and 3 bases for J; bases not matched to a gene: 2. Germline lookup yields CDR1 MNHEY and CDR2 SVGAGI. The chain's CDR3 is CASRQGADYGYTF. CDR3 bases: TGTGCCAGCAGACAGGGGGCCGACTATGGCTACACCTTC.

The V call is TRBV6-5, the J call TRBJ1-1; D is perhaps TRBD1 (5 bases). CDR1 is MNHEY, CDR2 SVGAGI, per germline. Trimming left V 0 bases short and J 11 bases short, with 16 bases between. The CDR3 is made up of 14 amino acids. CDR3 sequence (DNA): TGTGCCAGCAGTTACTCGCGGCAGGGTGGAAAGGCTTTCTTT. Translated: CASSYSRQGGKAFF.

The chain is built from TRBV28 and TRBJ1-5, with 10 bases aligning to TRBD1. Trimming cost V 4 bases and J 5 bases; bases outside gene matches: 8. The length of the CDR3 is 16 residues. Per germline, CDR1 MDHEN and CDR2 SYDVKM. The CDR3 is CASSSPGQGFDQPQHF. For the CDR3, the DNA is TGTGCCAGCAGTTCTCCGGGACAGGGGTTCGATCAGCCCCAGCATTTT. Supplemented by reference TRBV28 and TRBJ1-5, the full variable domain reads DVKVTQSSRYLVKRTGEKVFLECVQDMDHENMFWYRQDPGLGLRLIYFSYDVKMKEKGDIPEGYSVSREKKERFSLILESASTNQTSMYLCASSSPGQGFDQPQHFGDGTRLSIL.

This rearrangement joins TRBV7-3 to TRBJ2-3, with D tentatively TRBD1 (6 bases). V was pared by 1 base and J by 5 bases, with 7 bases between. This CDR3 is built from 13 residues. Looked up from germline, CDR1 is SGHTA and CDR2 is FQGTGA. The CDR3 loop reads CASSLKGGDTQYF. DNA for the CDR3: TGTGCCAGCAGCTTAAAAGGGGGAGATACGCAGTATTTT. Combining the CDR3 with reference TRBV7-3 and TRBJ2-3 gives the whole variable domain GAGVSQTPSNKVTEKGKYVELRCDPISGHTALYWYRQSLGQGPEFLIYFQGTGAADDSGLPNDRFFAVRPEGSVSTLKIQRTERGDSAVYLCASSLKGGDTQYFGPGTRLTVL.

The J gene is TRBJ2-2, the V gene TRBV7-2; 7 bases are a match to TRBD1. CDR1 and CDR2 (germline): SGHTA, FQGNSA. This CDR3 is 18 amino acids long. Unmatched junction bases numbered 11, after V lost 4 bases and J lost 0 bases. The CDR3 DNA reads as TGTGCCAGCAGCTGGACTGGGACAGCGACTTCGAACACCGGGGAGCTGTTTTTT. It translates to CASSWTGTATSNTGELFF. The full variable domain, rest sourced from reference TRBV7-2 and TRBJ2-2, is GAGVSQSPSNKVTEKGKDVELRCDPISGHTALYWYRQSLGQGLEFLIYFQGNSAPDKSGLPSDRFSAERTGGSVSTLTIQRTQQEDSAVYLCASSWTGTATSNTGELFFGEGSRLTVL.

The CDR3 reads CASSIAGTVEAFF. CDR3 in DNA: TGTGCCAGTAGTATAGCGGGGACAGTTGAAGCTTTCTTT. J is TRBJ1-1 and V is TRBV19; TRBD1 matches at 7 bases. CDR1 and CDR2 from the germline V gene are LNHDA and SQIVND (reference sequence). The CDR3 has 13 residues. V gave up 1 base and J gave up 7 bases; unmatched junction bases: 3.

The rearrangement uses TRBV5-3 and TRBJ1-2, with D tentatively TRBD1 (5 bases). TRBV5-3 is an open reading frame whose function is uncertain. The CDR3 runs 13 residues. V was clipped by 10 bases and J by 0 bases, with 13 bases between them. This chain's CDR3 is CASQGQTNYGYTF. The CDR3, as DNA: TGTGCCTCTCAGGGCCAGACTAACTATGGCTACACCTTC.

This clone was counted a few times. The rearrangement uses TRBV2 and TRBJ1-1, with D perhaps TRBD1 (5 bases). The germline CDR1 and CDR2 sequences are SNHLY and FYNNEI. V lost 8 bases to trimming and J lost 6 bases, with 10 bases between them. The CDR3 runs to 11 residues. The CDR3 spells CASGRVSEAFF. As DNA, the CDR3 is TGTGCCAGCGGCAGGGTTTCTGAAGCTTTCTTT.